The 4 T cell receptor beta chains below come from one sample, sequenced in a study of blood T cells in healthy people across ages. Combining a sample-barcoded 5' primer with a J-beta primer mix, a second PCR ran for roughly 6 to 12 cycles. TCRdb fed the 5' RACE reads into MiXCR, producing one record per CDR3 protein. The data show fewer than 600,000 distinct CDR3 sequences, roughly a quarter seen once. These data were also reused for a study on T cells of mothers and their children.

The specimen was blood. These receptors came from a boy younger than 10 in good health.

This clonotype has a handful of counts. The genes are TRBV29-1 and TRBJ1-6; weak D call: TRBD1 (5 bases). Germline V gene sequence: CDR1 SQVTM, CDR2 ANQGSEA. The CDR3 has 13 residues. Trimming cost V 3 bases and J 16 bases, with 19 bases left between them. The chain's CDR3 is CSVEGPGPKPLHF. CDR3 DNA: TGCAGCGTTGAGGGTCCGGGACCTAAGCCGCTCCACTTT.

DNA for the CDR3: TGTGCCAGCAGTAAGGACGGCCGGACAGAGACCCAGTACTTC. It specifies CASSKDGRTETQYF. The J gene is TRBJ2-5, the V gene TRBV12-3 or TRBV12-4; no definite D call. This CDR3 has 14 residues. The V gene lost 5 bases and the J gene lost 4 bases, with 14 bases spanning the gap.

J is TRBJ2-4 and V is TRBV29-1; D unresolved. The ends were cut back, 6 bases at V and 0 bases at J, with 12 bases in the middle. Per germline, CDR1 SQVTM and CDR2 ANQGSEA. The CDR3 sequence is 14 residues long. This CDR3 is CSVAAKLAKNIQYF. CDR3 DNA sequence: TGCAGCGTCGCAGCGAAACTAGCCAAAAACATTCAGTACTTC. The complete variable domain, with remaining parts taken from reference TRBV29-1 and TRBJ2-4, reads SAVISQKPSRDICQRGTSLTIQCQVDSQVTMMFWYRQQPGQSLTLIATANQGSEATYESGFVIDKFPISRPNLTFSTLTVSNMSPEDSSIYLCSVAAKLAKNIQYFGAGTRLSVL.

This clonotype was seen a few times. V gene TRBV4-3 combines with J gene TRBJ1-4, with a weak D call TRBD1 (6 bases). Trimming stripped 4 bases from V and 8 bases from J, with 14 bases between. Germline V gene sequence: CDR1 LGHNA, CDR2 YSLEER. The CDR3 extends over 14 amino acids. As DNA, the CDR3 is TGCGCCAGCAGCCTAGGGGGTGGGAGCGAAAAACTGTTTTTT. Translation gives CASSLGGGSEKLFF.